Below are 4 T cell receptor beta chains sequenced from a single sample in a study of OX40 agonist ivuxolimab in advanced cancers. TCRdb's table, derived via immunoSEQ multiplex PCR, lists solely in-frame clones and lacks some. Counted here are around 70,000 clones, 85% occurring once; the ten biggest clones make up 5.5% to 7%. Sample: CD4+ or CD8+ T cells sorted from blood, taken in a trial of the OX40 agonist ivuxolimab. Every receptor here comes from an adult with an advanced solid tumor such as melanoma, head and neck, liver or kidney cancer.

The rearrangement joins TRBV4-2 to TRBJ2-3; 12 bases match TRBD2. CDR3 length: 16 amino acids. Germline values: CDR1 LGHNA, CDR2 YNFKEQ. The V and J ends lost 0 bases and 6 bases, in that order; junction bases with no gene match: 4. CDR3 sequence reads: CASSQEASGGADTQYF. As DNA, the CDR3 is TGTGCCAGCAGCCAAGAAGCTAGCGGGGGGGCTGATACGCAGTATTTT.

CDR3 sequence (DNA): TGTGCCAGCAGCCCTCAATCGGGTAGTTCCTATGGCTACACCTTC. Amino acid sequence: CASSPQSGSSYGYTF. The chain combines TRBV5-6 with TRBJ1-2, with unresolved D. The length of the CDR3 is 15 residues. Germline V gene data show CDR1 as SGHDT and CDR2 as YYEEEE. V was pared by 4 bases and J by 4 bases, with 17 bases between.

The chain combines TRBV9 with TRBJ2-1; 9 nucleotides agree with TRBD1. The germline CDR1 and CDR2 sequences are SGDLS and YYNGEE. CDR3 length: 19 amino acids. V dropped 0 bases and J dropped 3; count of bases not matched to a gene: 13. The CDR3: CASSVVSDFGTGSYNEQFF. In nucleotides, the CDR3 is TGTGCCAGCAGCGTAGTATCAGATTTCGGGACAGGGAGCTACAATGAGCAGTTCTTC.

The J gene is TRBJ2-3, the V gene TRBV11-3; the D is unclear. Trimming removed 3 bases from V and 1 base from J, with 5 bases in between. CDR3 length: 13 amino acids. Germline CDR1 is SGHNT and CDR2 is YENEEA. CDR3 DNA sequence: TGTGCCAGCAGCTTGGCCGGCACAGATACGCAGTATTTT. Translation gives CASSLAGTDTQYF. The variable domain in full, completed from reference TRBV11-3 and TRBJ2-3, reads EAGVVQSPRYKIIEKKQPVAFWCNPISGHNTLYWYLQNLGQGPELLIRYENEEAVDDSQLPKDRFSAERLKGVDSTLKIQPAELGDSAVYLCASSLAGTDTQYFGPGTRLTVL.